The 5 T cell receptor beta chains presented below share a single source sample, sequenced in a study of T cell repertoires in cytomegalovirus infection. Which antigens these TCRs recognize remains unknown. TCRdb redid the calling of the reads with MiXCR, one entry per CDR3 protein. The data show roughly 990,000 distinct CDR3 sequences, approximately 31% seen once. The starting material was cultured CD8+ T cells from PBMCs, obtained from culture after CMV antigen stimulation. These receptors all come from a human donor in good health (CMV status not recorded). Some clones in this sample may be carry-over from other donors' samples.

The gene calls are TRBV12-3 or TRBV12-4 and TRBJ1-1; D is unclear. This CDR3 comprises 12 residues. The V end lost 7 bases, the J end lost 8 bases, and 14 bases lay between the germline ends. The chain's CDR3 is CASTDAGPEAFF. The CDR3 nucleotides are TGTGCCAGCACCGACGCGGGTCCGGAAGCTTTCTTT.

V and J are TRBV7-2 and TRBJ1-1; 9 nucleotides match TRBD1. Germline V gene lookup returns CDR1 SGHTA and CDR2 FQGNSA. V shed 4 bases, J shed 5 bases, and the junction held 14 bases outside the gene matches. The length of the CDR3 is 17 residues. The DNA for the CDR3 is TGTGCCAGCAGCTCGGGGATTCGGACAGGGGCCGGGACTGAAGCTTTCTTT. Translated: CASSSGIRTGAGTEAFF. Based on the CDR3 plus reference TRBV7-2 and TRBJ1-1, the full variable domain is GAGVSQSPSNKVTEKGKDVELRCDPISGHTALYWYRQSLGQGLEFLIYFQGNSAPDKSGLPSDRFSAERTGGSVSTLTIQRTQQEDSAVYLCASSSGIRTGAGTEAFFGQGTRLTVV.

The chain joins TRBV6-5 to TRBJ1-1, with D perhaps TRBD1 (6 bases). This CDR3 comprises 13 residues. Germline V lookup: CDR1 MNHEY, CDR2 SVGAGI. V was cut by 2 bases and J by 5 bases, with 9 bases left in between. DNA of the CDR3: TGTGCCAGCAGTTACGGGGGCCCAACTGAAGCTTTCTTT. This translates into CASSYGGPTEAFF.

This clonotype was seen a handful of times. The missing conserved phenylalanine or tryptophan at the end of this CDR3 makes a read error likely. The DNA is left out, because the CDR3 cannot be placed on it with certainty; the CDR3 is given as TCRdb lists it. The chain recombines TRBV20-1 with TRBJ2-1; the table gives TRBD2 as D, unverified against the DNA. CDR1 DFQATT and CDR2 SNEGSKA come from the germline V gene (reference sequence). The CDR3 spans 12 amino acids, including both terminal residues. This CDR3 reads CSAREVSGPPGI.

In DNA form, the CDR3 reads TGTGCCAGCAGTGAAGGGCTGCCCAGAGGGAATAAACCCCTCCACTTT. This translates into CASSEGLPRGNKPLHF. V gene TRBV6-1 combines with J gene TRBJ1-6; no clear D gene. Germline CDR1 reads MNHNS; CDR2 reads SASEGT. Trimming left V 1 base short and J 12 bases short, with 19 bases between. The CDR3 spans 16 residues.